This is a list of T cell receptor beta chains from one sample in a study of PD-L1 blockade in urothelial cancer. Assay: immunoSEQ multiplex PCR; the TCRdb copy retains only in-frame clones and omits some. The sample has roughly 47,000 clones, 79% seen once. Specimen: PBMCs, collected around atezolizumab (anti-PD-L1) treatment. These receptors were obtained from a man aged 65-85 years with urothelial cancer. Both conserved end residues are part of each CDR3. The D gene is left open where the match is weak. Not every row has a clone size; where given, it reads once, few, many or a size class.

clone size | D gene | V gene | CDR3 protein
. | . | TRBV27 | CASGIGDWRNEQYF
. | TRBD2 | TRBV28 | CASSSIAGAGYEQYF
. | TRBD2 | TRBV4-1 | CASSLRLAVTVTLNNEQFF
few | . | TRBV10-2 | CASSELRLRTEAFF
. | . | TRBV5-5 | CASSLTTAEQPQHF
. | TRBD1 | TRBV10-3 | CAISESTGGNQPQHF
. | . | TRBV27 | CASTPDYEGDEQFF
. | TRBD2 | TRBV4-2 | CASTLLAGDSGELFF
few | . | TRBV29-1 | CSVGEGYTEAFF
few | . | TRBV29-1 | CSVESGAEQYF
. | TRBD1 | TRBV10-3 | CAIIKGTGGINEQFF
. | . | TRBV7-8 | CASSLSPGTEAFF
. | . | TRBV2 | CASSRDTATNEKLFF
. | TRBD1 | TRBV7-9 | CASSTGTGSYEQYF
. | TRBD1 | TRBV4-2 | CASSQGPGQGQETQYF
. | TRBD2 | TRBV4-1 | CASSQGIFSLAGVNEQFF
. | . | TRBV4-1 | CASSQQPVGEQYF
. | TRBD1 | TRBV6-1 | CASSVGTGPDTQYF
. | TRBD2 | TRBV9 | CASSGKTDSGNAYEQYF
. | TRBD1 | TRBV28 | CASSLLGTGGERSGRAGETQYF
few | TRBD2 | TRBV6-1 | CATSNSGNEQYF
. | TRBD2 | TRBV27 | CACRLAGGTGELFF
. | TRBD1 | TRBV28 | CATWDRGDEKLFF
few | TRBD1 | TRBV18 | CASSPGTGDNQPQHF
. | . | TRBV5-1 | CASSLLEEQYF
. | . | TRBV6-6 | CASTFSAGKVADTQYF
. | TRBD2 | TRBV10-3 | CAISVAGGTDTQYF
. | . | TRBV27 | CASSLRGSEPGEQFF
. | TRBD1 | TRBV5-1 | CASSTRDSRETQYF
. | . | TRBV9 | CASNSGGGRWQDTQYF
. | . | TRBV5-1 | CASSPGAVSYEQYF
. | . | TRBV14 | CASSQDREKLFF
. | . | TRBV27 | CASSLNREETQYF
. | . | TRBV29-1 | CSVGPPGQTYEQYF
once | . | TRBV27 | CASMLRRGSEKLFF
. | TRBD2 | TRBV11-2 | CASSPAGTNLDEQFF
. | . | TRBV18 | CASSPPSEARNTIYF
. | . | TRBV14 | CASSQFLEYTEAFF
. | TRBD2 | TRBV28 | CASFGSGATTDTQYF
few | . | TRBV25-1 | CASSTEQNYGYTF
few | . | TRBV7-3 | CASSSHTGVEQFF
. | . | TRBV5-4 | CASSIGGVGNEQFF
. | . | TRBV6-5 | CASSYTSPGGEFF
. | . | TRBV18 | CASSPPGGGNTEAFF
. | TRBD2 | TRBV19 | CASSISLGRAGDETQYF
few | . | TRBV7-5 | CARSRLRDREKTDTEAFF
. | TRBD2 | TRBV2 | CASRGAGVVETQYF
. | . | TRBV7-8 | CASSLRREADYEQYF
. | TRBD1 | TRBV5-1 | CASSLDRGREKLFF
few | . | TRBV6-1 | CASRIGDVGYEQYF